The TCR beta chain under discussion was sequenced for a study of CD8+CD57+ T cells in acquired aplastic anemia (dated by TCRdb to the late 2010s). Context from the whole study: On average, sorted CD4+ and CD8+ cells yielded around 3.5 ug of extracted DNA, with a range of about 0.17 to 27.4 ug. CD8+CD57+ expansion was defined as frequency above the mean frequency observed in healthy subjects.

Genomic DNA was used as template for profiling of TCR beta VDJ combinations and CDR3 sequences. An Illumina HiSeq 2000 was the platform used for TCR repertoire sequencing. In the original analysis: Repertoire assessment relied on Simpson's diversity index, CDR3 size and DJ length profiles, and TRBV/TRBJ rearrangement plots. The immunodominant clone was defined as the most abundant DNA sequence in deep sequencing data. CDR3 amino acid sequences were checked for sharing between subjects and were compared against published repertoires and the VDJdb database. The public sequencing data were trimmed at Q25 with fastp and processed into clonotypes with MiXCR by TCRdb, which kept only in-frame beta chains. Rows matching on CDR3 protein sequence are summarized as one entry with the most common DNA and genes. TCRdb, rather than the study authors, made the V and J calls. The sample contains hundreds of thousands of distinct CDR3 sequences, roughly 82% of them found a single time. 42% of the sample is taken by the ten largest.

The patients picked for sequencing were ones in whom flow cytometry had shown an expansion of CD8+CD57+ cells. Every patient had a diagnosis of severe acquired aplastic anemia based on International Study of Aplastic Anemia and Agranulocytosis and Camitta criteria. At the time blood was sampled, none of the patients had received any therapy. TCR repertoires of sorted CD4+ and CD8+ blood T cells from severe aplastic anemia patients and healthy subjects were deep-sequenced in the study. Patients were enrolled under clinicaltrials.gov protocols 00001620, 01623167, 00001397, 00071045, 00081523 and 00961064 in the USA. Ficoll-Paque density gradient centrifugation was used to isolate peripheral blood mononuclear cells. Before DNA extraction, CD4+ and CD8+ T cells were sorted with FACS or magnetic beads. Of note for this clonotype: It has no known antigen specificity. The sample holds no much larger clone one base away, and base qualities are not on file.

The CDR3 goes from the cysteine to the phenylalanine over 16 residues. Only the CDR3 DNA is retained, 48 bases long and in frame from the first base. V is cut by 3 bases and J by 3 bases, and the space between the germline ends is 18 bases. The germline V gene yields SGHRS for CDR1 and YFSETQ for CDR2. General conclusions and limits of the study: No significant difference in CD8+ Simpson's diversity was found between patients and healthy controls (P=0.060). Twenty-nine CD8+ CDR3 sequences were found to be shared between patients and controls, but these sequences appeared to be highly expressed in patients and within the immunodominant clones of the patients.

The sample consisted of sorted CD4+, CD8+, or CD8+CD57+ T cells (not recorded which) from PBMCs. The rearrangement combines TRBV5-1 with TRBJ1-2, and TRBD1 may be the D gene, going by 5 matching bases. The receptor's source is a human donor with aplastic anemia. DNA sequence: TGCGCCAGCAGCTGGACTAGCGGGGGGGTGGACTATGGCTACACCTTC. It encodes CASSWTSGGVDYGYTF.